This TCR beta chain is drawn from a study of identical twins. Points from the study as a whole: Memory repertoires lacked the insertion deficit that abundant cord blood beta clonotypes showed. Twins shared beta out-of-frame sequences in excess, but this excess was weaker. Without tracking the same donors, conclusions rested on cross-sectional statistical analysis.

Details on this clonotype: Its antigen remains unknown.

In TCRdb, the 5' RACE reads were re-called with MiXCR into one record per CDR3 protein. Here the sample spans hundreds of thousands of distinct CDR3 sequences, approximately 6% being singletons. CDR1 MNHNS and CDR2 SASEGT come from the germline V gene. With 7 bases clipped from V and 1 base from J, the junction kept 6 bases outside the gene matches. There are 15 residues in the CDR3. The genes are TRBV6-1 and TRBJ2-1, with 8 bases matching TRBD2. This TCR was recovered from a man between 18 and 29 years old in good health. What was sequenced was naive T cells sorted from blood. The CDR3 nucleotides read TGTGCCAGCACGCCAGCGGGAGTATCCTACAATGAGCAGTTCTTC. Translated, it gives CASTPAGVSYNEQFF.